The clone carrying this T cell receptor beta chain was counted only a few times. Original handling: Using reference gene primer amplification, nucleated cell counts were estimated. The assay was immunoSEQ multiplex PCR, and TCRdb's table has in-frame clones only and misses some. That table gives V, J and clone size, and the DNA gave D and trimming. The data show some 120,000 clones, roughly 84% seen once. The sample originates from a study of blood T cell repertoires in COVID-19. For the study at large: Samples came from the United States, Italy and Spain, spanning acute and convalescent COVID-19. The analysed material was cDNA or gDNA that came from T cells, B-cell-depleted T cells, or PBMCs.

Germline V gives CDR1 LNHNV, CDR2 YYDKDF (reference sequence). Trimming stripped 5 bases from V and 0 bases from J, with 14 bases between. CDR3 length: 16 amino acids. The chain links TRBV15 to TRBJ2-1; tentative D call: TRBD2 (6 bases). The sequencing sample was made of peripheral blood. The sequence came from a woman in her sixties or seventies with acute or convalescent COVID-19. The CDR3 nucleotides read TGTGCCACCAGCGCCACGGGACTTAGCTCCTACAATGAGCAGTTCTTC. This encodes CATSATGLSSYNEQFF.